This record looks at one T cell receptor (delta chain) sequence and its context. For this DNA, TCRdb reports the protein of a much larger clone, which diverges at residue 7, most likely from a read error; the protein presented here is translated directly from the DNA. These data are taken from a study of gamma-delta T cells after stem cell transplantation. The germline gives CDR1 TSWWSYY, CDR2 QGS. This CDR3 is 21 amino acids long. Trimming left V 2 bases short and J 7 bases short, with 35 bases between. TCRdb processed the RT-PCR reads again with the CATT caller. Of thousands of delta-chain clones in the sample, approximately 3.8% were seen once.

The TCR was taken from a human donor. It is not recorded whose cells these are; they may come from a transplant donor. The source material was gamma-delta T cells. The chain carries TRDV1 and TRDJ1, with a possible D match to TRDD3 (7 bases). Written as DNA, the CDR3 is TGTGCTCTTGGGGAAGCCTACTTCCTGCTGACTTACTGGGGCCCTCCGGGTAAACTCATCTTT. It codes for CALGEAYFLLTYWGPPGKLIF.